What follows is one TCR beta chain and its context. Its specificity is unknown. The germline V gene has CDR1 DFQATT and CDR2 SNEGSKA (reference sequence). The CDR3 is made up of 13 amino acids. The data belong to a study of T cells expressing NK-cell markers. Study findings and constraints: One observes that, in a few donors, these clonotypes were also the leading ones within the CD3+CD56-NKG2C+ fraction. Dominant NKG2C+ clonotypes were found to form roughly 1.0-7.5% of CD8+ T cells in about six donors. Clarity on HCMV specificity was lacking for the expanded NKG2C+ T cell clones.

TCRdb processed the 5' RACE reads again and assigns one entry to each CDR3 protein, with no DNA. Its table lists 500,000 to 700,000 distinct CDR3 sequences. This TCR derives from a man aged 18-30 years in good health. The specimen sequenced was blood T cells: a sorted CD56 or NKG2C T cell subset, CD4+ or CD8+ T cells, or bulk PBMC T cells (not recorded which). The chain recombines TRBV20-1 with TRBJ1-5; the TRBD1 assignment by TCRdb is unverifiable without DNA. The CDR3 sequence is CSARGGHRQPQHF.